Here is one T cell receptor beta chain with its context. There is no known antigen for this receptor. No qualities accompany the bases; no much larger clone lies one base away. Explained via the paper, the treatment or condition label denotes: around 19 received Ad26.COV2.S at low or high dose, single or two shots; about 5 received placebo; per-sample allocation not given. For vaccine and placebo recipients, repertoires were sequenced using samples collected on day 63 after the first injection. Cohort 1b enrolled about 25 adults aged 18-55 years at a single site in Boston, USA, between 29 July and 7 August 2020. Ad26.COV2.S was a replication-incompetent adenovirus type 26 vector expressing a prefusion-stabilized SARS-CoV-2 spike protein from the original Wuhan strain. The immunoSEQ Assay was the method used to sequence TCRbeta CDR3 regions. After extraction, genomic DNA underwent amplification by bias-controlled multiplex PCR, followed by high-throughput sequencing. The authors' pipeline ran thus. Collapsing and filtering of sequences were performed to quantify the absolute abundance of each unique TCRbeta CDR3 region. T cell fraction was estimated by normalizing TCRbeta template counts to usable DNA, with usable DNA measured through amplification of reference genes found in all nucleated cells. Repertoire TCRs were annotated as SARS-CoV-2-specific by exact matching of V gene, CDR3 amino acid sequence and J gene to a known reactive TCR set. The reference SARS-CoV-2 TCR set came from MIRA and was filtered for enrichment in COVID-19-positive ImmuneCODE repertoires, removing public or cross-reactive TCRs. Using the MIRA antigens, annotated TCRs were further analysed by specific ORF or by position within an ORF. Breadth was defined as the number of annotated unique rearrangements divided by the total number of unique productive rearrangements, and depth was defined as the summed frequency of the annotated unique rearrangements. TCR breadth was compared between groups using two-sided Wilcoxon rank-sum tests. Drawn from immuneACCESS, this table holds only the in-frame rearrangements with V and J called that TCRdb kept. Clones are partly lost; checked studies trace under half to an unresolved V gene and leave the rest unexplained. That table gives V, J and clone size, and the DNA gave D and trimming. The sample table contains about 370,000 clones; only one count was recorded for approximately 89% of them. Around 1.8% of the sample goes to the ten largest clones.

This record comes from a study of Ad26.COV2.S vaccination and SARS-CoV-2 variants (dated by TCRdb to about 2021). About the study as a whole: Donors in the vaccine arm were drawn from COV1001, a phase I-IIa trial of Ad26.COV2.S in healthy adults that was multicentre, randomized, double-blind and placebo-controlled. Ad26.COV2.S was given intramuscularly at 5x10^10 or 1x10^11 viral particles, as a single shot or as two shots 56 days apart. Sequencing of the TCRbeta repertoire served to evaluate the specificity and breadth of SARS-CoV-2-reactive T cell receptors following Ad26.COV2.S vaccination. A total of 32 samples were included in the TCR-sequenced set, comprising around 20 Ad26.COV2.S vaccine recipients, 5 placebo recipients and 8 SARS-CoV-2 convalescent individuals. Trial participants were randomized into five groups of five, in which low-dose or high-dose Ad26.COV2.S was given once or twice, or placebo was given on both occasions. Investigators remained blinded to trial group allocation during experiments and outcome assessment.

On the study overall, not on this receptor specifically: Vaccine and placebo recipients had similar non-spike TCR breadth, a finding consistent with the vaccine containing only spike. After vaccination, substantial breadth of spike-specific CD8+ and CD4+ T cell responses was reported. The study was not powered to compare responses between vaccine doses or regimens. Ad26.COV2.S recipients had higher spike-specific TCR breadth than placebo recipients (P = 0.0014). The authors noted that total T cell responses may have been underestimated by the TCR breadth and depth analyses.

The sample here was peripheral blood, taken in a trial of Ad26.COV2.S vaccine versus placebo. This receptor was identified in a person aged 18-60 years who received the Ad26.COV2.S COVID-19 vaccine or a placebo.

The DNA sequence reads TGTGCCAGCGCAGATGGACAGCCTAGGCCATATGGCTACACCTTC. Its amino acids are CASADGQPRPYGYTF. The V gene is TRBV28 and the J gene is TRBJ1-2, with a weak D call of TRBD1 (6 bases match). The CDR3, from cysteine to phenylalanine, totals 15 residues. Just the 45-base CDR3 DNA is kept, in frame starting at base 1. Deletion took 8 bases off V and 5 bases off J, with a span of 21 bases between the germline ends. Per the germline V gene, MDHEN is the CDR1 and SYDVKM is the CDR2.